The rows below give T cell receptor beta chains drawn from one sample of a study of human T cells and chemical hapten exposure. Using its own MiXCR run on the RACE reads, TCRdb lists one record per CDR3 protein. The data contain around 380,000 distinct CDR3 sequences, approximately 5.1% of them singletons. This sample comprised whole blood, obtained in connection with sensitization to the hapten diphenylcyclopropenone (DPC). These receptors all come from a woman aged 45-65 years with alopecia areata. Some clones in this sample may be carry-over from other donors' samples. Both conserved end residues are part of each CDR3. Fields, in order: V gene, clone size, D gene, J gene, CDR3 protein, CDR3 DNA. A D gene is named only where the DNA matches it firmly. Clone size, where shown, is once, few, many, or a class for clones that have expanded.

>TRBV3-1|few|TRBD1|TRBJ1-4
CASRLQGAEEKLFF
TGTGCCAGCCGGTTACAGGGGGCGGAGGAAAAACTGTTTTTT
>TRBV30|many|-|TRBJ1-2
CAWRDLNNYGYTF
TGTGCCTGGAGAGATCTCAATAACTATGGCTACACCTTC
>TRBV28|many|-|TRBJ2-7
CATWGAAYEQYF
TGTGCCACCTGGGGGGCGGCCTACGAGCAGTACTTC
>TRBV6-2/TRBV6-3|many|-|TRBJ1-6
CASAGLAGSPLHF
TGTGCCAGCGCCGGATTGGCGGGATCACCCCTCCACTTT
>TRBV2|few|-|TRBJ1-1
CASRGGPGEARNTEAFF
TGTGCCAGCAGGGGAGGTCCAGGGGAAGCCCGGAACACTGAAGCTTTCTTT
>TRBV20-1|few|-|TRBJ2-3
CSASVLADTQYF
TGCAGTGCTAGCGTCCTGGCGGATACGCAGTATTTT
>TRBV28|many|TRBD1|TRBJ2-7
CASREQGGGEQYF
TGTGCCAGCAGGGAACAGGGGGGTGGTGAGCAGTACTTC
>TRBV4-1|many|-|TRBJ1-2
CASSQSEAGDLYGYTF
TGCGCCAGCAGCCAGTCGGAGGCAGGGGACCTGTATGGCTACACCTTC
>TRBV6-1|many|-|TRBJ2-5
CASSPGVVRETQYF
TGTGCCAGCAGCCCAGGGGTGGTCCGAGAGACCCAGTACTTC
>TRBV20-1|-|-|TRBJ2-1
CSARARTRESSYNEQFF
TGCAGTGCTAGAGCAAGGACCCGAGAGAGCTCCTACAATGAGCAGTTCTTC
>TRBV6-5|-|TRBD1|TRBJ1-4
CASSYGAGQGSNEKLFF
TGTGCCAGCAGTTACGGGGCTGGACAGGGTTCTAATGAAAAACTGTTTTTT
>TRBV29-1|-|TRBD2|TRBJ2-1
CSVRETSRGDEQFF
TGCAGCGTTCGAGAGACTAGCAGAGGGGATGAGCAGTTCTTC
>TRBV7-8|many|-|TRBJ2-1
CASSLKVNEQFF
TGTGCCAGCAGCTTGAAGGTTAATGAGCAGTTCTTC
>TRBV4-1|many|-|TRBJ2-1
CASSQTGTPWDEQFF
TGCGCCAGCAGCCAAACCGGGACCCCCTGGGATGAGCAGTTCTTC
>TRBV12-3/TRBV12-4|few|-|TRBJ2-1
CASHRPGTHNEQFF
TGTGCCAGCCATCGCCCTGGGACACACAATGAGCAGTTCTTC
>TRBV27|many|TRBD1|TRBJ1-5
CASSLSSGTGNSNQPQHF
TGTGCCAGCAGTTTATCATCCGGGACAGGGAATAGCAATCAGCCCCAGCATTTT
>TRBV6-5|many|-|TRBJ2-1
CASSPPPGNEQFF
TGTGCCAGCAGCCCTCCTCCTGGGAATGAGCAGTTCTTC
>TRBV28|many|-|TRBJ1-1
CASREGAAFF
TGTGCCAGCAGAGAAGGGGCAGCTTTCTTT
>TRBV18|few|-|TRBJ1-2
CASSPLAGYGYTF
TGTGCCAGCTCACCCCTGGCCGGCTATGGCTACACCTTC
>TRBV18|few|-|TRBJ2-7
CASSSAGVSYEQYF
TGTGCCAGCTCATCGGCGGGTGTCTCCTACGAGCAGTACTTC
>TRBV7-3|-|-|TRBJ1-1
CASSLGSWAEAFF
TGTGCCAGCAGCTTAGGTTCGTGGGCTGAAGCTTTCTTT
>TRBV20-1|few|TRBD2|TRBJ2-5
CSAASRGGRQETQYF
TGCAGTGCTGCCTCCCGGGGGGGCCGGCAAGAGACCCAGTACTTC
>TRBV6-1|many|-|TRBJ2-1
CASSPSTGTYNEQFF
TGTGCCAGCTCCCCATCCACGGGGACCTACAATGAGCAGTTCTTC
>TRBV27|many|TRBD1|TRBJ1-5
CASSLIGGGNQPQHF
TGTGCCAGCAGTTTAATAGGGGGCGGCAATCAGCCCCAGCATTTT
>TRBV29-1|few|TRBD2|TRBJ2-3
CSVRKTSGTSTDTQYF
TGCAGCGTCCGAAAGACTAGCGGGACTAGCACAGATACGCAGTATTTT
>TRBV9|few|TRBD1|TRBJ1-5
CASSEGTDNQPQHF
TGTGCCAGCAGCGAGGGGACAGACAATCAGCCCCAGCATTTT
>TRBV13|-|-|TRBJ1-5
CASGSGNQPQHF
TGTGCCAGCGGCTCAGGGAATCAGCCCCAGCATTTT
>TRBV25-1|many|-|TRBJ1-2
CASSITTETYGYTF
TGTGCCAGCAGTATTACGACTGAGACCTATGGCTACACCTTC
>TRBV7-9|many|TRBD1|TRBJ2-4
CASSLRTGSDLLAKNIQYF
TGTGCCAGCAGCCTCAGGACAGGGTCAGATCTACTCGCCAAAAACATTCAGTACTTC
>TRBV7-2|few|-|TRBJ2-3
CASSPGAGAGDTQYF
TGTGCCAGCAGTCCGGGGGCGGGAGCGGGAGATACGCAGTATTTT
>TRBV20-1|-|TRBD1|TRBJ1-2
CSARTTRTGIGYTF
TGCAGTGCTAGAACTACCCGGACAGGGATCGGCTACACCTTC
>TRBV3-1|-|-|TRBJ2-1
CASSQDYGGIGEQFF
TGTGCCAGCAGCCAAGATTATGGAGGGATCGGTGAGCAGTTCTTC
>TRBV29-1|many|-|TRBJ2-7
CSVARDSYEQYF
TGCAGCGTCGCCCGGGACTCCTACGAGCAGTACTTC
>TRBV4-3|few|-|TRBJ2-1
CASSLRDDSGYNEQFF
TGCGCCAGCAGCCTACGAGATGATAGCGGCTACAATGAGCAGTTCTTC
>TRBV20-1|many|-|TRBJ1-2
CSATTAGYNYGYTF
TGCAGTGCTACGACCGCCGGATATAACTATGGCTACACCTTC
>TRBV24-1|many|-|TRBJ2-6
CATSPGFGANVLTF
TGTGCCACCAGTCCTGGATTTGGGGCCAACGTCCTGACTTTC
>TRBV19|few|-|TRBJ1-4
CASTGGEEKLFF
TGTGCCAGTACCGGAGGGGAAGAAAAACTGTTTTTT
>TRBV4-2|many|TRBD1|TRBJ1-2
CASSQVTGPDGYTF
TGTGCCAGCAGCCAGGTGACAGGGCCTGATGGCTACACCTTC
>TRBV10-3|many|TRBD1|TRBJ1-1
CATDPGGYTEAFF
TGTGCCACGGACCCAGGGGGATACACTGAAGCTTTCTTT
>TRBV6-5|many|-|TRBJ1-3
CASSPGVGLGNTIYF
TGTGCCAGCAGCCCCGGCGTGGGGCTGGGAAACACCATATATTTT
>TRBV27|many|-|TRBJ2-3
CASSPLGRGRTDTQYF
TGTGCCAGCAGCCCTCTCGGACGAGGTCGCACAGATACGCAGTATTTT
>TRBV18|many|-|TRBJ2-3
CASSPGRTDTQYF
TGTGCCAGCAGTCCAGGACGGACGGATACGCAGTATTTT
>TRBV10-2|-|-|TRBJ1-5
CASGGLDGFNQPQHF
TGCGCCAGTGGAGGTTTGGACGGATTCAATCAGCCCCAGCATTTT
>TRBV9|-|-|TRBJ2-7
CASSEGDEQYF
TGTGCCAGCAGCGAGGGGGACGAGCAGTACTTC
>TRBV5-1|many|TRBD2|TRBJ2-3
CASVEGGVSTDTQYF
TGCGCCAGCGTCGAGGGAGGGGTTTCCACAGATACGCAGTATTTT
>TRBV20-1|-|-|TRBJ1-2
CSARDRGLGRNYGYTF
TGCAGTGCTAGAGATCGAGGTTTAGGGCGGAACTATGGCTACACCTTC
>TRBV9|many|-|TRBJ1-1
CASSVEGRGTEAFF
TGTGCCAGCAGCGTAGAGGGGCGCGGGACTGAAGCTTTCTTT
>TRBV7-9|many|TRBD1|TRBJ1-2
CASSRQGAAYGYTF
TGTGCCAGCAGCCGACAGGGGGCCGCCTATGGCTACACCTTC
>TRBV6-5|-|-|TRBJ1-1
CASSYSMPWDRGTEAFF
TGTGCCAGCAGTTACTCGATGCCCTGGGACCGGGGAACTGAAGCTTTCTTT
>TRBV30|many|-|TRBJ1-5
CAWSVKNQPQHF
TGTGCCTGGAGTGTAAAAAATCAGCCCCAGCATTTT
>TRBV12-2|-|-|TRBJ1-2
CASRLERTGGLGYTF
TGTGCAAGTCGCTTGGAAAGGACAGGGGGCCTTGGCTACACCTTC
>TRBV2|-|TRBD2|TRBJ2-1
CASSETRGGHNEQFF
TGTGCCAGCAGTGAGACTAGGGGAGGGCACAATGAGCAGTTCTTC
>TRBV20-1|many|-|TRBJ1-5
CKGEEGNQPQHF
TGCAAGGGGGAGGAGGGTAATCAGCCCCAGCATTTT
>TRBV12-3/TRBV12-4|few|TRBD2|TRBJ2-3
CASSPSPGRSTDTQYF
TGTGCCAGCAGTCCCTCCCCCGGGAGGAGCACAGATACGCAGTATTTT
>TRBV7-9|-|-|TRBJ2-1
CASSFSTSVNEQFF
TGTGCCAGCAGCTTTTCAACCTCAGTGAATGAGCAGTTCTTC
>TRBV7-2|-|TRBD2|TRBJ2-5
CASSRTGLGGETQYF
TGTGCCAGCAGCCGGACGGGACTAGGGGGTGAGACCCAGTACTTC
>TRBV12-3/TRBV12-4|many|-|TRBJ2-5
CASSSSVSGRETQYF
TGTGCCAGCAGTTCGTCCGTGAGCGGGCGAGAGACCCAGTACTTC
>TRBV5-1|-|-|TRBJ2-3
CASRLGGGQDTQYF
TGCGCCAGCAGACTAGGGGGGGGCCAAGATACGCAGTATTTT
>TRBV29-1|many|TRBD1|TRBJ1-2
CSVEDWAGQNNYGYTF
TGCAGCGTTGAAGATTGGGCGGGACAGAATAACTATGGCTACACCTTC